This TCR beta chain was captured by sequencing in a study of blood T cell repertoires in COVID-19. The germline gives CDR1 SGHRS, CDR2 YFSETQ. CDR3 length equals 17 residues. V was cut by 3 bases and J by 0 bases, with 15 bases left in between. Sequencing used immunoSEQ multiplex PCR; TCRdb keeps in-frame clones, though not all of them. The repertoire holds approximately 250,000 clones, with roughly 88% as singletons. The chain has TRBV5-1 and TRBJ2-2; D gene ambiguous. The origin of this receptor is a man younger than 40 who had recovered from COVID-19. Sequenced: peripheral blood. CDR3 coding DNA: TGCGCCAGCAGCTCCTCTCTGGCTTCCGCGAACACCGGGGAGCTGTTTTTT. This codes for CASSSSLASANTGELFF.